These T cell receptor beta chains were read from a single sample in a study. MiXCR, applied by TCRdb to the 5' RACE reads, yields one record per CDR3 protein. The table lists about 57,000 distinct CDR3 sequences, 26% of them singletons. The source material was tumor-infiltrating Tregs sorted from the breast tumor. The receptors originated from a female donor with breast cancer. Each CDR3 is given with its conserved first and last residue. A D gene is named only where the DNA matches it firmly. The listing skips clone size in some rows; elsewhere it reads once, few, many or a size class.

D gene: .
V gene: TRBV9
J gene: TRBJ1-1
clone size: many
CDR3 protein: CASSPQGRAEAFF
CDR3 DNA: TGTGCCAGCAGTCCCCAGGGTCGGGCTGAAGCTTTCTTT

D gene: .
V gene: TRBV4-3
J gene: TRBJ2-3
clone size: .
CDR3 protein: CASSQVLADTQYF
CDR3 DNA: TGCGCCAGCAGCCAAGTGTTGGCAGATACGCAGTATTTT

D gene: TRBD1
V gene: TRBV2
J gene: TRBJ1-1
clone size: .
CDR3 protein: CASSRTGLIEGFF
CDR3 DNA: TGTGCCAGCAGTCGGACAGGGTTGATTGAAGGTTTCTTT

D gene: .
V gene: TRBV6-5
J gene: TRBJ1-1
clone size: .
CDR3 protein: CASGKGNTEAVF
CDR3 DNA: TGTGCCAGCGGTAAGGGTAACACTGAAGCTGTCTTT

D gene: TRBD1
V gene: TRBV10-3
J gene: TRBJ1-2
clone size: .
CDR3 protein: CAISVDRGSYDGYTF
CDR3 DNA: TGTGCCATCAGTGTAGACAGGGGAAGTTATGATGGCTACACCTTC

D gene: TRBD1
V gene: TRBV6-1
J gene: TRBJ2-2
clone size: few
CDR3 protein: CASRRTGDTGELFF
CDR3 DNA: TGTGCCAGCAGAAGGACAGGGGACACCGGGGAGCTGTTTTTT

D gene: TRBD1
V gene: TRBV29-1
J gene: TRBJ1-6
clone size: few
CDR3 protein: CSVSGQGNSPLHF
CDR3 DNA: TGCAGCGTTTCGGGACAGGGTAATTCACCCCTCCACTTT

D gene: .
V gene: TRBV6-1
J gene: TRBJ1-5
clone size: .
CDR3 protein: CASSETLGGMGQPQHF
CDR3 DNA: TGTGCCAGCAGTGAAACCCTGGGGGGGATGGGTCAGCCCCAGCATTTT

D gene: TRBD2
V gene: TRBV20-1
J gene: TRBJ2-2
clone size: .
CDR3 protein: CSARPSGRGFTGELFF
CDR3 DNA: TGCAGTGCTAGGCCTAGCGGGAGGGGGTTCACCGGGGAGCTGTTTTTT

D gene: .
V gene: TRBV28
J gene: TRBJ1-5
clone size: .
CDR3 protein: CASSFRGGSGNQPQHF
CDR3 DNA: TGTGCCAGCAGTTTCCGTGGGGGTTCGGGCAATCAGCCCCAGCATTTT

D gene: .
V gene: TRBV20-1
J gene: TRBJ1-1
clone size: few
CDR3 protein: CSASSALTNTEAFF
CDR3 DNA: TGCAGTGCTAGTTCGGCCCTAACTAACACTGAAGCTTTCTTT

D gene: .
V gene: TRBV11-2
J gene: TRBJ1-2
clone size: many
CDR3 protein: CASSLDLRLYGYTF
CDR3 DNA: TGTGCCAGCAGCTTAGATCTACGATTATATGGCTACACCTTC

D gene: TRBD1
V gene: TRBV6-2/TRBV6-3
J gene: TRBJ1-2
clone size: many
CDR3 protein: CASSPIQGTAYGYTF
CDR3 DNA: TGTGCCAGCAGCCCAATACAGGGGACGGCGTATGGCTACACCTTC

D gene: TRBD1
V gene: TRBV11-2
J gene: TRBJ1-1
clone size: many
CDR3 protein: CASRQTKDRGGAFF
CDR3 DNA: TGTGCCAGCAGGCAAACCAAAGACAGGGGAGGTGCTTTCTTT

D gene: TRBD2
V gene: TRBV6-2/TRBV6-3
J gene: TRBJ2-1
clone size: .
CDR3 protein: CASSSLGSGSSYNEQFF
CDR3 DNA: TGTGCCAGCAGTTCTCTTGGGAGCGGGAGCTCCTACAATGAGCAGTTCTTC

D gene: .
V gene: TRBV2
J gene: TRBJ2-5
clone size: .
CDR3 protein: CASRAGGTQYF
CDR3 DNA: TGTGCCAGCAGGGCCGGGGGGACCCAGTACTTC

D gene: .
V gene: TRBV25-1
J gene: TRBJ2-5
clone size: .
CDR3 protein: CASSETGRSETQYF
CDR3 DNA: TGTGCCAGCAGTGAAACAGGGAGATCAGAGACCCAGTACTTC

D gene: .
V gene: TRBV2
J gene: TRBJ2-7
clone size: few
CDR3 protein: CASSVISRDEQYF
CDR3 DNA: TGTGCCAGCAGTGTAATCTCGCGCGACGAGCAGTACTTC

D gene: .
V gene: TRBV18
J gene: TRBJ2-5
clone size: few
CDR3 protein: CASSPNQETQYF
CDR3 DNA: TGTGCCAGCTCACCTAACCAAGAGACCCAGTACTTC

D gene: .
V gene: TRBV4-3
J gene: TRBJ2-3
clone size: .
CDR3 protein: CASSQIGGSGLSTDTQYF
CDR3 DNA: TGCGCCAGCAGCCAAATAGGAGGGTCAGGCCTTAGCACAGATACGCAGTATTTT

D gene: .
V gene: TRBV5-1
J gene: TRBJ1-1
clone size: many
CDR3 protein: CASSPGVNTEAFF
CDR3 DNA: TGCGCCAGCAGTCCGGGAGTGAACACTGAAGCTTTCTTT

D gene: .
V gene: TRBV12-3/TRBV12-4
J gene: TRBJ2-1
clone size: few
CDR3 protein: CASSIKLSSYNEQFF
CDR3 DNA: TGTGCCAGCAGCATCAAATTAAGCTCCTACAATGAGCAGTTCTTC

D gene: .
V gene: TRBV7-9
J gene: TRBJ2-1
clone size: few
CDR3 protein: CASTEEGVARHEQFF
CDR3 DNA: TGTGCCAGCACTGAGGAGGGGGTAGCCCGTCATGAGCAGTTCTTC

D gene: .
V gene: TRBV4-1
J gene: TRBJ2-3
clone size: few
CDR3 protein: CASSQVRRTRDTQYF
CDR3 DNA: TGCGCCAGCAGCCAAGTAAGGCGGACCAGAGATACGCAGTATTTT

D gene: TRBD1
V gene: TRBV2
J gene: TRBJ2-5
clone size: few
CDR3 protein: CASSGQGALGTQYF
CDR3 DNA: TGTGCCAGCAGTGGACAGGGGGCGCTTGGGACCCAGTACTTC

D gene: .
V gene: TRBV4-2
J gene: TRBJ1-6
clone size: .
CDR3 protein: CASSQDLRDGNSPLHF
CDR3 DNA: TGTGCCAGCAGCCAAGACCTCCGGGACGGTAATTCACCCCTCCACTTT

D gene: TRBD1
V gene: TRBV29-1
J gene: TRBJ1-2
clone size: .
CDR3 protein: CSVEVGQGYGYTF
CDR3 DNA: TGCAGCGTGGAGGTGGGACAGGGATATGGCTACACCTTC

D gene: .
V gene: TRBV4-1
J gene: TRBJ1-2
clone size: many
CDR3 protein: CASSQMGGPNYGYTF
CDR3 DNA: TGCGCCAGCAGCCAAATGGGGGGGCCAAACTATGGCTACACCTTC

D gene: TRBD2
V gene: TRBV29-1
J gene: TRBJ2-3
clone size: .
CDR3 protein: CSVVGTSGSTDTQYF
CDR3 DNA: TGCAGCGTTGTGGGGACTAGCGGGAGCACAGATACGCAGTATTTT

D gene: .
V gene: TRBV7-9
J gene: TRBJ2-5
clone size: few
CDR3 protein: CASSPRRRVSGPQETQYF
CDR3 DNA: TGTGCCAGCAGCCCTAGGCGTCGTGTTAGCGGACCTCAAGAGACCCAGTACTTC

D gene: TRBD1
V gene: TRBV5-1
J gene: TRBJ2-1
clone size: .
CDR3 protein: CASSFAGTDINEQFF
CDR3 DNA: TGCGCCAGCAGCTTTGCCGGGACAGACATCAATGAGCAGTTCTTC

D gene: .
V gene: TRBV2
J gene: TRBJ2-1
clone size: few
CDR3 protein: CASQENEQFF
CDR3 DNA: TGTGCCAGCCAGGAAAATGAGCAGTTCTTC

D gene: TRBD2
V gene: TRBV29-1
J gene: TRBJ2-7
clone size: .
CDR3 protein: CSVAFSGSSYEQYF
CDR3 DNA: TGCAGCGTCGCATTTAGCGGGAGCTCCTACGAGCAGTACTTC

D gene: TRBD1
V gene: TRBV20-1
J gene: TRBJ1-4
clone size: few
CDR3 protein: CSAGATHRGPNEKLFF
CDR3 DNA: TGCAGTGCTGGAGCTACCCACAGGGGCCCTAATGAAAAACTGTTTTTT

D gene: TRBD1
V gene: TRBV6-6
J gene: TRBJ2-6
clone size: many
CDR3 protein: CASIWTGGANVLTF
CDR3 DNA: TGTGCCAGCATTTGGACAGGTGGGGCCAACGTCCTGACTTTC

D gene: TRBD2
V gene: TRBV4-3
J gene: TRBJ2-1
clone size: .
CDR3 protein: CASSQEGSGSSNEQFF
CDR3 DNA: TGCGCCAGCAGCCAAGAGGGTAGCGGGAGTTCGAATGAGCAGTTCTTC

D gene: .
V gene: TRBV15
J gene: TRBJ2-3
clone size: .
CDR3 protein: CATSRSGDTDTQYF
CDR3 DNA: TGTGCCACCAGCAGATCGGGCGACACAGATACGCAGTATTTT

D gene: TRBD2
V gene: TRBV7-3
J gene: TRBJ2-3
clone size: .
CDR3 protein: CASSLSGKPTDTQYF
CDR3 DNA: TGTGCCAGCAGCCTCAGCGGGAAACCCACAGATACGCAGTATTTT

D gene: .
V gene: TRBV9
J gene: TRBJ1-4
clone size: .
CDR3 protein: CASSVAGPNGKLFF
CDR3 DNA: TGTGCCAGCAGCGTAGCAGGGCCCAATGGAAAACTGTTTTTT

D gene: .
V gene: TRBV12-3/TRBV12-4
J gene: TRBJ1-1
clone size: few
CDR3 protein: CASSSENTEAFF
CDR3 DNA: TGTGCCAGCAGTAGTGAAAACACTGAAGCTTTCTTT

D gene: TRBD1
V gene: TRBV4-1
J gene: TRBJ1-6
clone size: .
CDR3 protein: CASSQDGTGTGPLHF
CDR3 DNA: TGCGCCAGCAGCCAAGATGGGACAGGGACTGGACCCCTCCACTTT

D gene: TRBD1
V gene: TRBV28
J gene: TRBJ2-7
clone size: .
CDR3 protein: CASAHRGRKYEQYF
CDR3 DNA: TGTGCCAGCGCACACAGGGGGCGGAAGTACGAGCAGTACTTC